One sample yielded the 32 T cell receptor beta chains listed below, sequenced in a study of OX40 agonist ivuxolimab in advanced cancers. Clones were sequenced by immunoSEQ multiplex PCR, and TCRdb holds only the in-frame ones, with some missing. This table has 70,000 or so clones, around 87% appearing once. The sample was CD4+ or CD8+ T cells sorted from blood, taken in a trial of the OX40 agonist ivuxolimab. The receptor source for this set is an adult with an advanced solid tumor such as melanoma, head and neck, liver or kidney cancer.

This chain joins TRBV7-3 and TRBJ2-3; 8 bases are shared with TRBD2. Germline loops: CDR1 SGHTA, CDR2 FQGTGA. V lost 5 bases, J lost 4 bases, and 8 bases stayed unmatched. The CDR3 spans 15 residues. In nucleotides, the CDR3 is TGTGCCAGCAGCAGGGAAGCGGGAGTCCCAGATACGCAGTATTTT. Protein product: CASSREAGVPDTQYF.

The gene calls are TRBV4-2 and TRBJ2-6, with 8 bases matching TRBD2. The V and J ends lost 2 bases and 0 bases, in that order; junction bases with no gene match: 9. The CDR3 extends over 19 amino acids. Germline V CDR1 and CDR2: LGHNA, YNFKEQ. This chain's CDR3 is CASSQTQLAASSGANVLTF. The CDR3 nucleotides read TGTGCCAGCAGCCAAACACAACTAGCGGCAAGCTCTGGGGCCAACGTCCTGACTTTC.

The chain has TRBV25-1 and TRBJ1-4; possible D gene TRBD1, 6 bases. V was pared by 7 bases and J by 8 bases, with 17 bases between. The germline gives CDR1 MGHDK, CDR2 SYGVNS. The CDR3 is 14 residues long. Here the CDR3 reads CASTPRGGGEKLFF. For the CDR3, the DNA is TGTGCCAGCACGCCGAGGGGGGGTGGGGAAAAACTGTTTTTT.

V is TRBV5-6 and J is TRBJ2-5; 10 bases fit TRBD1. From germline, CDR1 is SGHDT and CDR2 YYEEEE. Germline trimming cut 0 bases from V and 3 bases from J; bases unmatched to any gene: 8. The CDR3 runs to 17 residues. The CDR3 DNA is TGTGCCAGCAGCTTGGCCTTTGGGACAGGGGTGGAAGAGACCCAGTACTTC. It translates to CASSLAFGTGVEETQYF.

V is TRBV18 and J is TRBJ1-1; 10 positions agree with TRBD1. CDR3 size: 14 residues. The germline gives CDR1 KGHSH, CDR2 LQKENI. The V gene end was trimmed by 5 bases and the J gene end by 5 bases; junction bases not matched to a gene: 5. The CDR3: CASSTGTGVTEAFF. The DNA of the CDR3 is TGTGCCAGCTCAACCGGGACAGGGGTGACTGAAGCTTTCTTT.

The V call is TRBV4-2, the J call TRBJ1-2; TRBD1 agrees at 7 bases. The CDR3 is 14 amino acids. Losses at the gene ends were 5 bases for V and 4 bases for J; bases not matched to a gene: 7. Per germline, CDR1 LGHNA and CDR2 YNFKEQ. CDR3 coding DNA: TGTGCCAGCAGCTTGGGGGACAGATCCTATGGCTACACCTTC. It yields the protein CASSLGDRSYGYTF.

The chain carries TRBV30 and TRBJ2-4; tentatively, D is TRBD1 (7 bases). Trimming cost V 0 bases and J 8 bases, with 20 bases left between them. Per germline, CDR1 GTSNPN and CDR2 SVGIG (reference sequence). There are 16 residues in the CDR3. The CDR3: CAWSVQGTPRADIQYF. The DNA of the CDR3 is TGTGCCTGGAGTGTACAGGGGACTCCCCGGGCCGACATTCAGTACTTC.

This clone was found a few times. This rearrangement joins TRBV7-2 to TRBJ1-4; D unresolved. The CDR3 has 15 residues. V was clipped by 2 bases and J by 6 bases, with 13 bases between them. Germline V gene sequence: CDR1 SGHTA, CDR2 FQGNSA. The CDR3 loop is CASSLFPDAHEKLFF. The CDR3 nucleotides read TGTGCCAGCAGCTTATTCCCGGACGCTCATGAAAAACTGTTTTTT.

V and J are TRBV7-9 and TRBJ2-7, with D unresolved. The CDR3 totals 14 residues. V lost 1 base, J lost 5 bases, and 12 bases lay in between. Looked up from germline, CDR1 is SEHNR and CDR2 is FQNEAQ (reference sequence). CDR3 loop: CASSLEGRSHEQYF. The DNA for the CDR3 is TGTGCCAGCAGCTTAGAGGGCAGATCCCACGAGCAGTACTTC.

The genes are TRBV7-5 and TRBJ2-1; the table assigns TRBD2, which was not confirmed against the DNA. TRBV7-5 is shown as a pseudogene. This CDR3 has 14 residues. The CDR3 DNA sequence: TGTGTCAGAAGCTTCCGAGGGAAGGGCAATGAGCAGTTCTTC. It translates to CVRSFRGKGNEQFF.

The V call is TRBV28, the J call TRBJ2-4, with D perhaps matching TRBD2 (7 bases). The CDR3 covers 16 residues. The ends were cut back, 5 bases at V and 2 bases at J, with 16 bases in the middle. Germline-derived CDR1 and CDR2 are MDHEN and SYDVKM. CDR3: CASSEGGARSKNIQYF. The CDR3 DNA sequence: TGTGCCAGCAGTGAGGGGGGGGCGAGGTCCAAAAACATTCAGTACTTC.

This sequence joins TRBV5-1 and TRBJ1-2; 9 positions match TRBD1. V lost 0 bases, J lost 7 bases, and 7 bases stayed unmatched. The CDR3 loop spans 15 amino acids. CDR1 and CDR2 from the germline V gene are SGHRS and YFSETQ. The CDR3 DNA follows: TGCGCCAGCAGCTTGGAGGACAGGGGTCGCGGTGGCTACACCTTC. Translation gives CASSLEDRGRGGYTF.

This chain's CDR3 is CASSEQGAGSPLHF. The CDR3 DNA sequence: TGTGCCAGCAGTGAACAGGGGGCAGGTTCACCCCTCCACTTT. This rearrangement joins TRBV27 to TRBJ1-6; 9 nucleotides match TRBD1. This CDR3 has 14 amino acids. V lost 5 bases, J lost 9 bases, and 5 bases stayed unmatched. CDR1 is MNHEY and CDR2 is SMNVEV in the germline V gene (reference sequence).

The chain uses TRBV27 and TRBJ2-3, with D perhaps TRBD1 or TRBD2 (6 bases each). V dropped 0 bases and J dropped 1 base, with 17 bases sitting between them. CDR1 and CDR2 from the germline V gene are MNHEY and SMNVEV (reference sequence). CDR3 length: 18 amino acids. This CDR3 is CASSLSPPTGAGTDTQYF. CDR3 DNA: TGTGCCAGCAGTTTATCACCGCCCACGGGGGCTGGCACAGATACGCAGTATTTT.

V usage is TRBV14 and J usage is TRBJ2-7; D is undetermined. Germline V CDR1 and CDR2: SGHDN, FVKESK. Deletions cut 4 bases from V and 3 bases from J, with 7 bases between. The CDR3 loop spans 12 amino acids. The CDR3 nucleotides read TGTGCCAGCAGCCGAACGAGCTACGAGCAGTACTTC. It yields the protein CASSRTSYEQYF.

The genes are TRBV5-1 and TRBJ2-3; D ambiguous. Per the germline V gene, CDR1 is SGHRS and CDR2 is YFSETQ. Trimming stripped 4 bases from V and 2 bases from J, with 8 bases between. This CDR3 region has 13 residues. The CDR3 DNA is TGCGCCAGCAGCAGTCAAGTCACAGATACGCAGTATTTT. It yields the protein CASSSQVTDTQYF.

The V gene is TRBV19, the J gene TRBJ1-2; 7 nucleotides align to TRBD1. The CDR3 runs to 16 residues. The J segment lost 2 bases and the V segment lost 6 bases, leaving 12 bases of the junction unmatched. The germline gives CDR1 LNHDA, CDR2 SQIVND (reference sequence). CDR3 region: CASRPGTPGGNYGYTF. The DNA for the CDR3 is TGTGCCAGTAGACCCGGTACGCCAGGGGGGAACTATGGCTACACCTTC.

The rearrangement joins TRBV28 to TRBJ2-7; 12 bases are shared with TRBD1. CDR1 is MDHEN and CDR2 is SYDVKM in the germline V gene. V lost 9 bases to trimming and J lost 6 bases; unmatched junction nucleotides: 12. The CDR3 runs to 15 residues. This chain's CDR3 is CASSRSGTGGGEQYF. The CDR3 nucleotides read TGTGCCAGTTCACGATCCGGGACAGGGGGCGGCGAGCAGTACTTC.

V gene TRBV30 combines with J gene TRBJ2-1; a possible D gene is TRBD1 (5 bases). This CDR3 region has 13 residues. The V end lost 5 bases, the J end lost 6 bases, and 14 bases lay between the germline ends. The germline gives CDR1 GTSNPN, CDR2 SVGIG (reference sequence). The chain's CDR3 is CAWAGYGFNEQFF. CDR3 sequence (DNA): TGTGCCTGGGCAGGGTATGGGTTCAATGAGCAGTTCTTC.

V is TRBV28 and J is TRBJ1-6; tentative D call: TRBD1 (6 bases). Trimming took off 6 bases at V and 8 bases at J, with 14 bases between the two ends. CDR3 size: 14 residues. Germline CDR1 MDHEN, CDR2 SYDVKM. This CDR3 is CASRPRGADSPLHF. Here the CDR3 DNA reads TGTGCCAGCAGGCCGAGGGGGGCGGATTCACCCCTCCACTTT.

J is TRBJ2-5 and V is TRBV7-2; tentatively, D is TRBD2 (5 bases). V dropped 7 bases and J dropped 2 bases, with 11 bases sitting between them. Germline CDR1 SGHTA, CDR2 FQGNSA. The CDR3 is 13 amino acids. CDR3 DNA sequence: TGTGCCAGCAATTTACAGCGGCAAGAGACCCAGTACTTC. Amino acids: CASNLQRQETQYF.

CDR3 in DNA: TGTGCCAGCAGCTTCGGAGGGGGCCGATTAAGCAATCAGCCCCAGCATTTT. It encodes CASSFGGGRLSNQPQHF. The chain employs TRBV5-4 and TRBJ1-5, with TRBD1 matching over 7 bases. Germline CDR1 and CDR2: SGHNT and YYREEE (reference sequence). The ends lost 2 bases at V and 1 base at J; junction bases unmatched: 9. The CDR3 extends over 17 amino acids.

This chain links TRBV10-2 with TRBJ2-5; D not resolved. This CDR3 contains 13 residues. The V gene's germline CDR1 is WSHSY and CDR2 SAAADI. V was trimmed by 2 bases and J by 5 bases, leaving 9 bases between them. The CDR3 DNA reads TGCGCCAGCAGTGAGCCCCCGGAGGAGACCCAGTACTTC. Translation: CASSEPPEETQYF.

This clone appeared a single time. This chain connects TRBV7-3 to TRBJ2-4; the D call may be TRBD1 or TRBD2 (5 bases each). This CDR3 is 13 amino acids long. V was trimmed by 5 bases and J by 9 bases, leaving 14 bases between them. Germline lookup yields CDR1 SGHTA and CDR2 FQGTGA. CDR3 loop: CASSIDGGGIQYF. The CDR3 DNA follows: TGTGCCAGCAGCATCGATGGTGGGGGCATTCAGTACTTC.

Only one count was recorded for this clone. This sequence joins TRBV30 and TRBJ1-2, with unresolved D. V was cut by 8 bases and J by 1 base, with 11 bases left in between. CDR1 and CDR2 from the germline V gene are GTSNPN and SVGIG (reference sequence). The CDR3 totals 12 residues. The CDR3: CATKTGNYGYTF. CDR3 in DNA: TGTGCCACCAAGACCGGTAACTATGGCTACACCTTC.

The chain combines TRBV10-1 with TRBJ1-5, with D possibly TRBD1 on 5 matching bases. The CDR3 covers 17 residues. Germline V gives CDR1 WNHNN, CDR2 SYGVQD (reference sequence). Between the trimmed V and J ends, which lost 6 bases and 0 bases, there was a span of 18 bases. The CDR3 coding sequence is TGCGCCAGCAGGGCGGACATTACGATTAATAGCAATCAGCCCCAGCATTTT. Its protein is CASRADITINSNQPQHF.

The V and J genes are TRBV5-5 and TRBJ2-2; no reliable D call. The germline V gene encodes CDR1 SGHKS and CDR2 YYEKEE (reference sequence). CDR3 size: 16 residues. V lost 1 base, J lost 0 bases, and 10 bases lay in between. CDR3 protein: CASSLLGGPNTGELFF. The DNA of the CDR3 is TGTGCCAGCAGCTTGTTGGGCGGTCCGAACACCGGGGAGCTGTTTTTT.

V usage is TRBV7-2 and J usage is TRBJ1-1; D is perhaps TRBD1 (6 bases). Trimming left V 4 bases short and J 6 bases short, with 21 bases between. The V gene's germline CDR1 is SGHTA and CDR2 FQGNSA. The CDR3 runs 16 residues. CDR3: CASSSPQGRGTPEAFF. CDR3 DNA: TGTGCCAGCAGCTCCCCCCAGGGGAGAGGGACTCCTGAAGCTTTCTTT. Full variable domain (remainder filled in from reference TRBV7-2 and TRBJ1-1): GAGVSQSPSNKVTEKGKDVELRCDPISGHTALYWYRQSLGQGLEFLIYFQGNSAPDKSGLPSDRFSAERTGGSVSTLTIQRTQQEDSAVYLCASSSPQGRGTPEAFFGQGTRLTVV.

A single count supports this clone. The chain links TRBV5-1 to TRBJ1-2; 8 nucleotides match TRBD1. Trimming at V came to 1 base and at J to 8 bases, leaving 7 bases not matched to a gene. The germline CDR1 and CDR2 sequences are SGHRS and YFSETQ. The CDR3 extends over 14 amino acids. The CDR3 DNA is TGCGCCAGCAGCTTGAGGCGACAGGGGACCGGCTACACCTTC. Encoded protein: CASSLRRQGTGYTF.

This chain links TRBV7-2 with TRBJ1-1; unclear D gene. This CDR3 has 14 amino acids. Looked up from germline, CDR1 is SGHTA and CDR2 is FQGNSA. V was cut by 6 bases and J by 4 bases, with 15 bases left in between. The CDR3 DNA reads as TGTGCCAGCAGTCTTTATGGGCGGGGCACTGAAGCTTTCTTT. Its translation is CASSLYGRGTEAFF. Looking up the rest from reference TRBV7-2 and TRBJ1-1 gives the full variable domain: GAGVSQSPSNKVTEKGKDVELRCDPISGHTALYWYRQSLGQGLEFLIYFQGNSAPDKSGLPSDRFSAERTGGSVSTLTIQRTQQEDSAVYLCASSLYGRGTEAFFGQGTRLTVV.

The chain combines TRBV5-1 with TRBJ2-3; perhaps TRBD2 as D (6 bases). The V end lost 0 bases, the J end lost 0 bases, and 11 bases lay between the germline ends. CDR3 length equals 16 residues. The germline gives CDR1 SGHRS, CDR2 YFSETQ. CDR3 protein: CASSLGLVTSTDTQYF. The DNA for the CDR3 is TGCGCCAGCAGCTTGGGACTAGTTACCAGCACAGATACGCAGTATTTT.

The gene calls are TRBV28 and TRBJ2-1; 8 bases are shared with TRBD1. The CDR3 runs to 17 residues. Germline V gene data show CDR1 as MDHEN and CDR2 as SYDVKM. The ends lost 6 bases at V and 0 bases at J; junction bases unmatched: 10. CDR3 in DNA: TGTGCCAGCAGAAAACTGACAGGGGCGAGCTCCTACAATGAGCAGTTCTTC. Amino acids: CASRKLTGASSYNEQFF.